This TCR beta chain was identified during a study of breast tumors, draining lymph nodes, adjacent tissues. J was trimmed by 5 bases and V by 0 bases; bases with no gene match: 2. This CDR3 comprises 13 residues. Germline CDR1 is DFQATT and CDR2 is SNEGSKA (reference sequence). TCRdb itself ran the multiplex PCR reads through MiXCR, one entry per CDR3 protein. The sample lists approximately 40,000 distinct CDR3 sequences; just over 35% were seen once. Points from the study as a whole: Tumor TCR diversity was below lymph nodes but above nontumor tissue. The lymph node origin of tumor T cells was framed as consistent with a hypothesis, not demonstrated.

This clonotype was detected only a few times. The antigen is not known. This may be a read error: a much more frequent sequence differs by one nucleotide. The conserved phenylalanine or tryptophan is not found at the CDR3 terminus, so this likely reflects a read error. The gene calls are TRBV20-1 and TRBJ2-3, with TRBD2 matching over 7 bases. The sequence was obtained from a female donor with breast cancer. Some clones in this sample may be carry-over from other donors' samples. The sample comprised breast tumor tissue. The CDR3 region has the DNA TGCAGTGCTAGAGAAACTAGCGTAGATACGCAGTATTCT. It translates to CSARETSVDTQYS.